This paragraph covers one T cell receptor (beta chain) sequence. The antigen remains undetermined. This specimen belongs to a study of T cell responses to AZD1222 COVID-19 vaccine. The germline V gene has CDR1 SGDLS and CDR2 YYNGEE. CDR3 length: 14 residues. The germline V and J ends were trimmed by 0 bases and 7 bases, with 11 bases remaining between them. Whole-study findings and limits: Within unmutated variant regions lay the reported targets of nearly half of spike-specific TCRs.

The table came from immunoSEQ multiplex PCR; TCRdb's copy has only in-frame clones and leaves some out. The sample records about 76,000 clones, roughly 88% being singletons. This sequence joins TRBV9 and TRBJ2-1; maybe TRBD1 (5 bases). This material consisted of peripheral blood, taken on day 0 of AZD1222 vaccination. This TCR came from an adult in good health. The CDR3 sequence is CASSVVTGGNEQFF. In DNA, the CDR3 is TGTGCCAGCAGCGTAGTTACAGGTGGGAATGAGCAGTTCTTC.